This T cell receptor (beta chain) was captured in a study of T cells in Graves' hyperthyroidism and ophthalmopathy. There were TCR beta CDR3 regions amplified from RNA transcripts. HTBI primers were the set used in a first-round RT-PCR of the TCR CDR3. TCRdb independently ran MiXCR on the multiplex PCR reads; one entry per CDR3 protein. Among approximately 480,000 distinct CDR3 sequences listed, roughly 20% were seen once. This clonotype was found a few times. After removal of 3 bases from V and 5 bases from J, the junction contained 8 bases not matched to a gene. Germline CDR1 and CDR2: MGHRA and YSYEKL. This CDR3 comprises 15 residues.

The TCR was taken from a young man with Graves' hyperthyroidism. The sample was blood. The V and J genes are TRBV4-1 and TRBJ2-7; 9 positions agree with TRBD1. CDR3 nucleotides: TGCGCCAGCAGCCACGGACAGGGGTTATCCCACGAGCAGTACTTC. Protein product: CASSHGQGLSHEQYF.